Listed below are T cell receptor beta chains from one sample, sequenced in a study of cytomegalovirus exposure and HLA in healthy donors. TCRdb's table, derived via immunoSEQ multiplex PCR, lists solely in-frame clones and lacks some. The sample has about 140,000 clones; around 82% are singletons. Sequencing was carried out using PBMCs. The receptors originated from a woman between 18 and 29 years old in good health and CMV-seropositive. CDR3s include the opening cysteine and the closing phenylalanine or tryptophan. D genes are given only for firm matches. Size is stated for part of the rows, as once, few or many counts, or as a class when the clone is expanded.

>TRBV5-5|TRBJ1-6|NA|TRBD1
CASSPRGSTVDSPLHF
TGTGCCAGCAGCCCCAGGGGGTCAACGGTGGATTCACCCCTCCACTTT
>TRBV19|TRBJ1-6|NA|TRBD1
CASSRGQGVSINSPLHF
TGTGCCAGTAGTCGTGGACAGGGGGTTTCAATTAATTCACCCCTCCACTTT
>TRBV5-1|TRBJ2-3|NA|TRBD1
CASSSEPGQGPDTQYF
TGCGCCAGCAGCTCCGAACCGGGACAGGGTCCAGATACGCAGTATTTT
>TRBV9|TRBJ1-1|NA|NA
CASSVGEAEAFF
TGTGCCAGCAGCGTAGGGGAGGCTGAAGCTTTCTTT
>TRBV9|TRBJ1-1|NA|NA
CASSVGGATEAFF
TGTGCCAGCAGCGTTGGGGGGGCCACTGAAGCTTTCTTT
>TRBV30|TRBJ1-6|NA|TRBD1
CAWRLTGGPENSPLHF
TGTGCCTGGAGGTTGACAGGGGGCCCCGAGAATTCACCCCTCCACTTT
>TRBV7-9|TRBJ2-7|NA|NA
CSSSSLVTSGLTYEQYF
TGTTCCAGCAGCTCTTTAGTCACCTCGGGACTCACCTACGAGCAGTACTTC
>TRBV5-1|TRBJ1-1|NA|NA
CASSSNRANTEAFF
TGCGCCAGCAGCTCCAATAGAGCGAACACTGAAGCTTTCTTT
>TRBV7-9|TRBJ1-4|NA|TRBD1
CASSPPTGKKLFF
TGTGCCAGCAGCCCACCGACAGGGAAAAAACTGTTTTTT
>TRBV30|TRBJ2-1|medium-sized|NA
CAWSFAQGNEQFF
TGTGCCTGGAGTTTCGCACAGGGCAATGAGCAGTTCTTC
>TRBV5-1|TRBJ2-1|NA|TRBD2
CASSWRGADFNEQFF
TGCGCCAGCAGCTGGCGGGGGGCGGACTTCAATGAGCAGTTCTTC
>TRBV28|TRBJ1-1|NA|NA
CASSLGGLSNTEAFF
TGTGCCAGCAGTTTGGGGGGACTCTCCAACACTGAAGCTTTCTTT
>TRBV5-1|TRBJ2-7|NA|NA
CASSFRDSYEQYF
TGCGCCAGCAGCTTTAGAGATTCCTACGAGCAGTACTTC
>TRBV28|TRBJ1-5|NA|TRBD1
CASSLDRGGKSNQPQHF
TGTGCCAGCAGCTTAGACAGGGGAGGGAAGAGCAATCAGCCCCAGCATTTT
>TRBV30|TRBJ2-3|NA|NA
CAWSVRAGAGDTQYF
TGTGCCTGGAGTGTACGGGCGGGGGCGGGGGATACGCAGTATTTT
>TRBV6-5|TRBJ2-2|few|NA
CASSYLNTGELFF
TGTGCCAGCAGTTACCTGAACACCGGGGAGCTGTTTTTT
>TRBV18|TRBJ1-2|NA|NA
CASSSQGDYGYTF
TGTGCCAGCTCGTCACAGGGAGACTATGGCTACACCTTC
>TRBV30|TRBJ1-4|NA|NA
CAWSVGGNEKLFF
TGTGCCTGGAGTGTAGGAGGAAATGAAAAACTGTTTTTT
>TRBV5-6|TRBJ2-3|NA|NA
CASSPLGRDTQYF
TGTGCCAGCAGCCCCTTAGGGAGAGATACGCAGTATTTT
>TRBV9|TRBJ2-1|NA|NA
CASSVGSGMEQFF
TGTGCCAGCAGCGTTGGGTCGGGGATGGAGCAGTTCTTC
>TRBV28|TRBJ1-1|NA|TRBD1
CASSFGYEGAPDTEAFF
TGTGCCAGCAGTTTCGGGTACGAGGGGGCGCCTGACACTGAAGCTTTCTTT
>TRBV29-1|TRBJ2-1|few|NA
CSVELARAYNEQFF
TGCAGCGTTGAACTAGCGAGGGCATACAATGAGCAGTTCTTC
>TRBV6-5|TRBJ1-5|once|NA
CASSLRQGNQPQHF
TGTGCCAGCAGCCTTCGACAGGGCAATCAGCCCCAGCATTTT
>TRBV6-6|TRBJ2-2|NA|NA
CASSWATELFF
TGTGCCAGCAGTTGGGCAACGGAGCTGTTTTTT
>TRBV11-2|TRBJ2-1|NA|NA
CASSLRRSGSSYNEQFF
TGTGCCAGCAGCTTACGTCGATCCGGGAGCTCCTACAATGAGCAGTTCTTC
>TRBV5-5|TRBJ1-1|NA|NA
CASSLVRGRGFDVAFF
TGTGCCAGCAGCTTGGTTCGGGGCAGGGGTTTTGATGTAGCTTTCTTT
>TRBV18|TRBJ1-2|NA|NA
CASSPPDSLRSYGYTF
TGTGCCAGCTCACCACCTGACAGCCTCAGGAGCTATGGCTACACCTTC
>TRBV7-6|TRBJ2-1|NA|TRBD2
CASSLTSGGDQFF
TGTGCCAGCAGCTTAACTAGCGGGGGGGACCAGTTCTTC
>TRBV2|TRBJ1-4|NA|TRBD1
CASSPPDRVNEKLFF
TGTGCCAGCTCTCCACCGGACAGGGTCAATGAAAAACTGTTTTTT
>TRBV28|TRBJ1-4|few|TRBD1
CASSWDRVNEKLFF
TGTGCCAGCAGTTGGGACAGGGTTAATGAAAAACTGTTTTTT
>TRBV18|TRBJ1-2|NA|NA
CASSEQGDYGYTF
TGTGCCAGCTCAGAACAGGGTGACTATGGCTACACCTTC
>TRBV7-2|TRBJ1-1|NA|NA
CASSSPDLGSTEAFF
TGTGCCAGCAGCTCCCCAGACTTGGGGAGCACTGAAGCTTTCTTT
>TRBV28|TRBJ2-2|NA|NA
CASDASRGATGELFF
TGTGCCAGCGATGCCTCTCGAGGAGCCACCGGGGAGCTGTTTTTT
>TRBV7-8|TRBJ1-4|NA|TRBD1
CASSLETGGEVVREKLFF
TGTGCCAGCAGCTTAGAGACAGGGGGCGAGGTGGTAAGAGAAAAACTGTTTTTT
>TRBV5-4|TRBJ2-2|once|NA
CASSGSTVYTGELFF
TGTGCCAGCAGCGGATCGACAGTTTACACCGGGGAGCTGTTTTTT